The rows below give T cell receptor beta chains drawn from one sample of a study of human T cells and chemical hapten exposure. TCRdb reprocessed the RACE reads with MiXCR, giving one entry per CDR3 protein. The sample lists around 200,000 distinct CDR3 sequences, approximately 29% seen once, with roughly 3% in the top ten. The specimen was whole blood, collected in connection with sensitization to the hapten diphenylcyclopropenone (DPC). All receptors come from a woman aged 25 to 39 with alopecia areata. Some clones in this sample may be carry-over from other donors' samples. CDR3s include the opening cysteine and the closing phenylalanine or tryptophan. A D gene is named only where the DNA matches it firmly. Only some rows state a clone size, as once, few, many or a class for expanded clones.

j_call	d_call	clone_size	v_call	cdr3_nt	cdr3_aa
TRBJ1-1	TRBD1	-	TRBV28	TGTGCCAGCAGTCCCTGGACAGGGAGAAACCCTTTCTTT	CASSPWTGRNPFF
TRBJ1-4	-	few	TRBV7-2	TGTGCCAGCAGCTTAATGGGAACTAATGAAAAACTGTTTTTT	CASSLMGTNEKLFF
TRBJ2-1	-	-	TRBV6-5	TGTGCCAGCAGTTATCTCGGACAGAGCTCCTACAATGAGCAGTTCTTC	CASSYLGQSSYNEQFF
TRBJ2-7	-	-	TRBV7-2	TGTGCCAGCAGCGACTCCAGGTTACCTCGGGAGCAGTACTTC	CASSDSRLPREQYF
TRBJ1-4	-	-	TRBV28	TGTGCCAGCAGTAGACAGGCCGTTGCGCTGTTTTTT	CASSRQAVALFF
TRBJ1-1	-	few	TRBV2	TGTGCCAGCCTCCGGGGGCAGGCCAACACTGAAGCTTTCTTT	CASLRGQANTEAFF
TRBJ2-3	-	-	TRBV2	TGTGCCAGCAGGGACACAGATACGCAGTATTTT	CASRDTDTQYF
TRBJ2-1	TRBD2	once	TRBV10-3	TGTGCCACCGGGAGCGGGAGCTCCTACAATGAGCAGTTCTTC	CATGSGSSYNEQFF
TRBJ2-3	-	few	TRBV27	TGTGCCAGCAGTTTAAGGGCTAGCAGTACGCAGTATTTT	CASSLRASSTQYF
TRBJ2-2	-	-	TRBV9	TGTGCCAGCAGCGTAGACCAGGGGGGGACCGGGGAGCTGTTTTTT	CASSVDQGGTGELFF
TRBJ2-1	-	-	TRBV9	TGTGCCAGCAGTGCCAACCCCCCCCAGGGACGAGCCTACAATGAGCAGTTCTTC	CASSANPPQGRAYNEQFF
TRBJ2-2	TRBD1	few	TRBV11-3	TGTGCCAGCAGCTGGGGACAGGGTGACACCGGGGAGCTGTTTTTT	CASSWGQGDTGELFF
TRBJ2-1	TRBD2	-	TRBV3-1	TGTGCCAGCAGCCGATACCCTAGCGGGAGTCCCTACAATGAGCAGTTCTTC	CASSRYPSGSPYNEQFF
TRBJ2-5	TRBD2	few	TRBV7-2	TGTGCCAGCAGCTTCGAGACTAGCGGTCAAGAGACCCAGTACTTC	CASSFETSGQETQYF
TRBJ2-2	TRBD2	few	TRBV4-2	TGTGCCAGCAGCCGGTTGGGACTAGCGGGTGCCGGGGAGCTGTTTTTT	CASSRLGLAGAGELFF
TRBJ1-1	-	-	TRBV4-3	TGCGCCAGCAGCCAAGATCTTTTCGGGGGAGCTTTCTTT	CASSQDLFGGAFF
TRBJ2-2	TRBD2	-	TRBV29-1	TGCAGCGCGTGGGCGGGGGGTTTGACCGGGGAGCTGTTTTTT	CSAWAGGLTGELFF
TRBJ1-3	-	once	TRBV20-1	TGCAGTGCTAGTCCAGGGGCTGATGGAAACACCATATATTTT	CSASPGADGNTIYF
TRBJ1-2	TRBD1	few	TRBV28	TGTGCCAGCAGTTCGGAGGGGGCGGCCTTTTATGGCTACACCTTC	CASSSEGAAFYGYTF
TRBJ2-1	-	few	TRBV20-1	TGCAGTGCTAGAGTTCGATCCAGGGAATCCCGAAGCTCCTACAATGAGCAGTTCTTC	CSARVRSRESRSSYNEQFF
TRBJ2-7	TRBD2	-	TRBV7-2	TGTGCCAGCAGCCAGGAGGGACTAGCGTATCACGGCGAGCAGTACTTC	CASSQEGLAYHGEQYF
TRBJ1-5	-	many	TRBV20-1	TGCAGTGCTAGAGATGTTGGGTCGCCTAGCAATCAGCCCCAGCATTTT	CSARDVGSPSNQPQHF
TRBJ2-1	TRBD2	-	TRBV2	TGTGCCAGCAGTTCCGGGACTAGTCCCAATGAGCAGTTCTTC	CASSSGTSPNEQFF
TRBJ1-1	-	-	TRBV5-1	TGCGCCAGCAGCTTAGCGGGACACTTGAACACTGAAGCTTTCTTT	CASSLAGHLNTEAFF
TRBJ2-1	-	once	TRBV9	TGTGCCAGCAGCGTAGACGATGAGCAGTTCTTC	CASSVDDEQFF
TRBJ2-7	TRBD1	-	TRBV5-1	TGCGCCAGCAGCTTTACGGCAGGGGGTACCTACGAGCAGTACTTC	CASSFTAGGTYEQYF
TRBJ1-1	-	-	TRBV6-5	TGTGCCAGCAGTTACTCGATAGAAGGGAACACTGAAGCTTTCTTT	CASSYSIEGNTEAFF
TRBJ2-1	-	-	TRBV7-9	TGTGCCAGCAGCTTATCCCACGGGGCTAGCGATACTAGGGATGAGCAGTTCTTC	CASSLSHGASDTRDEQFF
TRBJ2-3	-	few	TRBV15	TGTGCCACCAGCAGTGACCCCAGCAGCGGTACGCAGTATTTT	CATSSDPSSGTQYF
TRBJ2-5	-	-	TRBV30	TGTGCCTGGTCGGTCGGTAGGGAGACCCAGTACTTC	CAWSVGRETQYF
TRBJ2-3	TRBD1	-	TRBV28	TGTGCCAGCAGTTCCCGGGACAGGGTCCGGGCAGATACGCAGTATTTT	CASSSRDRVRADTQYF
TRBJ2-7	-	once	TRBV29-1	TGCAGCGTTGAACTGGGGGAAGGGTCCTACGAGCAGTACTTC	CSVELGEGSYEQYF
TRBJ1-1	-	-	TRBV28	TGTGCCAGCAGAAAGTACAGGGAGAACACTGAAGCTTTCTTT	CASRKYRENTEAFF
TRBJ2-5	-	-	TRBV5-1	TGCGCCAGCAGCCAACAGGGACAAGAGACCCAGTACTTC	CASSQQGQETQYF
TRBJ2-7	-	-	TRBV20-1	TGCAGTGCTTTAGGGGGGGCAGGGACCTTCTACTCCTACGAGCAGTACTTC	CSALGGAGTFYSYEQYF
TRBJ2-7	-	few	TRBV6-2/TRBV6-3	TGTGCCAGTGGCGACAGGACTCCCGAGCAGTACTTC	CASGDRTPEQYF
TRBJ1-2	-	few	TRBV20-1	TGCAGTGCTAGCGTACAGGGCTATGGCTACACCTTC	CSASVQGYGYTF